The 25 T cell receptor beta chains below all came from one sample that was sequenced in a study of a mutant IDH1 vaccine in newly diagnosed glioma. Time point here: week 35, safety follow-up. Alongside topical imiquimod, each dose of vaccine comprised 300 ug of mutant IDH1 20-mer peptide. Data came from immunoSEQ multiplex PCR; TCRdb stores just in-frame clones and leaves some out. Of about 26,000 clones listed, roughly 83% were seen once; the top ten hold 30% to 35%. Antigens for these TCRs are unknown. Source: PBMCs, taken from a glioma patient whose treatment included an IDH1 peptide vaccine. The receptors come from a man aged 25-40 years with glioma.

The chain uses TRBV13 and TRBJ2-7; 13 positions match TRBD2. The CDR3 contains 15 residues. The J segment lost 4 bases and the V segment lost 4 bases, leaving 4 bases of the junction unmatched. Germline loops: CDR1 PRHDT, CDR2 FYEKMQ (reference sequence). The CDR3 spells CASSSGLAGPYEQYF. CDR3 bases: TGTGCCAGCAGCTCGGGACTAGCGGGGCCGTACGAGCAGTACTTC.

This clone came up a few times. The chain recombines TRBV5-4 with TRBJ1-2; D is undetermined. Trimming cost V 0 bases and J 7 bases, with 13 bases left between them. Germline V CDR1 and CDR2: SGHNT, YYREEE (reference sequence). This CDR3 is built from 14 residues. CDR3 in DNA: TGTGCCAGCAGCTTGGGCACGAGAATCGGTGGCTACACCTTC. This translates into CASSLGTRIGGYTF.

The chain uses TRBV5-6 and TRBJ1-2; TRBD1 aligns across 7 bases. Germline CDR1 reads SGHDT; CDR2 reads YYEEEE. The J segment lost 7 bases and the V segment lost 7 bases, leaving 7 bases of the junction unmatched. The length of the CDR3 is 12 residues. This CDR3 reads CASGTAIGGYTF. In nucleotides, the CDR3 is TGTGCCAGCGGGACAGCGATAGGTGGCTACACCTTC.

This clone was observed a single time. The chain is built from TRBV4-1 and TRBJ1-5; D is uncertain. Germline V gene lookup returns CDR1 MGHRA and CDR2 YSYEKL. The CDR3 totals 15 residues. Trimming stripped 1 base from V and 5 bases from J, with 12 bases between. The CDR3 loop reads CASSQGSGGYQPQHF. In nucleotides, the CDR3 is TGCGCCAGCAGCCAAGGTAGCGGTGGATATCAGCCCCAGCATTTT.

A few counts support this clone. The V gene is TRBV10-2, the J gene TRBJ1-1, with TRBD1 identical over 7 bases. This CDR3 is built from 19 residues. With V trimmed by 4 bases and J by 4 bases, 21 bases remained unmatched. Germline V gives CDR1 WSHSY, CDR2 SAAADI. This chain's CDR3 is CASSGVETGRGPMGTEAFF. The CDR3 region has the DNA TGCGCCAGCAGTGGGGTTGAGACAGGGAGGGGGCCGATGGGCACTGAAGCTTTCTTT.

The rearrangement joins TRBV10-3 to TRBJ1-2; 7 bases fit TRBD1. V trimming: 4 bases; J trimming: 4 bases; junction bases outside the gene matches: 6. The CDR3 extends over 14 amino acids. CDR1 ENHRY and CDR2 SYGVKD come from the germline V gene. The CDR3, as DNA: TGTGCCATCAGTGTCCGGGACAGCGCCTATGGCTACACCTTC. Translated: CAISVRDSAYGYTF.

The chain uses TRBV18 and TRBJ1-5; D is undetermined. CDR1 is KGHSH and CDR2 is LQKENI in the germline V gene. Between the trimmed V and J ends, which lost 1 base and 7 bases, there was a span of 8 bases. The CDR3 sequence is 13 residues long. The CDR3, as DNA: TGTGCCAGCTCACCACAGGCGGAACAGCCCCAGCATTTT. This codes for CASSPQAEQPQHF. Looking up the rest from reference TRBV18 and TRBJ1-5 gives the full variable domain: NAGVMQNPRHLVRRRGQEARLRCSPMKGHSHVYWYRQLPEEGLKFMVYLQKENIIDESGMPKERFSAEFPKEGPSILRIQQVVRGDSAAYFCASSPQAEQPQHFGDGTRLSIL.

The V call is TRBV4-1, the J call TRBJ2-4; TRBD1 agrees at 9 bases. J was trimmed by 7 bases and V by 7 bases; bases with no gene match: 8. Looked up from germline, CDR1 is MGHRA and CDR2 is YSYEKL. CDR3 size: 14 residues. CDR3 residues: CASNTGGAGNIQYF. Written as DNA, the CDR3 is TGCGCCAGCAACACAGGGGGCGCGGGGAACATTCAGTACTTC.

This clone has only one observation. The rearrangement links TRBV7-9 to TRBJ1-1, with D unclear. The V end was cut by 5 bases, the J end by 5 bases, with 9 bases between. Germline values: CDR1 SEHNR, CDR2 FQNEAQ (reference sequence). The CDR3 contains 12 residues. CDR3 region: CASSAGLTEAFF. The DNA for the CDR3 is TGTGCCAGCAGCGCCGGTTTAACTGAAGCTTTCTTT.

The chain couples TRBV27 to TRBJ2-1; D not resolved. Germline-derived CDR1 and CDR2 are MNHEY and SMNVEV (reference sequence). Trimming left V 8 bases short and J 4 bases short, with 18 bases between. CDR3 length: 15 residues. The DNA of the CDR3 is TGTGCCAGCGCCAGGACGTTAGATGGTTACAATGAGCAGTTCTTC. This encodes CASARTLDGYNEQFF.

The gene calls are TRBV7-2 and TRBJ2-5; 9 nucleotides agree with TRBD2. CDR3 length: 17 residues. Germline CDR1 is SGHTA and CDR2 is FQGNSA. Trimming removed 5 bases from V and 5 bases from J; junction bases left unmatched: 15. The CDR3 bases are TGTGCCAGCAGCCCGCGGGCAGTAGCGGGGGAGGAGGAGACCCAGTACTTC. As protein: CASSPRAVAGEEETQYF.

This chain connects TRBV9 to TRBJ2-7, with 7 positions matching TRBD2. With 4 bases clipped from V and 2 bases from J, the junction kept 12 bases outside the gene matches. The CDR3 is 16 residues long. CDR1 and CDR2 from the germline V gene are SGDLS and YYNGEE. In DNA, the CDR3 is TGTGCCAGCAGCCCAGACGTCGCGGGAGCCCCCTACGAGCAGTACTTC. The encoded protein is CASSPDVAGAPYEQYF.

The gene calls are TRBV7-9 and TRBJ1-1, with D maybe TRBD1 (6 bases). This CDR3 region has 13 residues. Trimming removed 5 bases from V and 4 bases from J, with 11 bases in between. The V gene's germline CDR1 is SEHNR and CDR2 FQNEAQ (reference sequence). The CDR3 DNA is TGTGCCAGCAGCCCTCAGGGGAGCACTGAAGCTTTCTTT. It specifies CASSPQGSTEAFF.

This rearrangement joins TRBV19 to TRBJ1-1; D gene uncertain. The CDR3 totals 11 residues. Trimming stripped 9 bases from V and 4 bases from J, with 9 bases between. CDR1 LNHDA and CDR2 SQIVND come from the germline V gene (reference sequence). CDR3 bases: TGTGCCAGCCGGGCGGGCACTGAAGCTTTCTTT. As protein: CASRAGTEAFF.

V and J are TRBV6-1 and TRBJ1-5; TRBD1 agrees at 8 bases. The CDR3 has 14 residues. J was trimmed by 7 bases and V by 2 bases; bases with no gene match: 4. In germline, CDR1 is MNHNS, CDR2 SASEGT. The CDR3 region is CASSETRQGQPQHF. CDR3 coding DNA: TGTGCCAGCAGTGAAACCCGACAGGGGCAGCCCCAGCATTTT.

This rearrangement joins TRBV7-8 to TRBJ1-6; D gene ambiguous. Trimming pared 1 base from V and 5 bases from J, leaving 6 bases between. The CDR3 spans 14 residues. The V gene's germline CDR1 is SGHVS and CDR2 FQNEAQ. The CDR3 reads CASSLEGDNSPLHF. The CDR3, as DNA: TGTGCCAGCAGCTTAGAAGGAGATAATTCACCCCTCCACTTT.

The V call is TRBV6-1, the J call TRBJ1-5; the match to TRBD1 covers 7 bases. The CDR3 contains 15 residues. The germline V gene encodes CDR1 MNHNS and CDR2 SASEGT. Germline trimming cut 6 bases from V and 7 bases from J; bases unmatched to any gene: 12. The CDR3: CASSLLRDRVQPQHF. The CDR3 DNA is TGTGCCAGCAGCTTGCTCCGAGACAGGGTACAGCCCCAGCATTTT.

The chain uses TRBV7-6 and TRBJ2-5; 7 positions agree with TRBD1. The CDR3 length is 15 residues. V shed 2 bases and J 2 bases; nucleotides not matched to a gene: 5. Germline lookup yields CDR1 SGHVS and CDR2 FNYEAQ. The CDR3 DNA reads as TGTGCCAGCAGCTTACCCCCGGGACAGCAAGAGACCCAGTACTTC. Amino acid sequence: CASSLPPGQQETQYF.

This chain uses TRBV4-1 with TRBJ2-7; D is possibly TRBD2 (7 bases). The CDR3 totals 15 residues. V lost 1 base and J lost 2, with 12 bases in between. Germline V gene lookup returns CDR1 MGHRA and CDR2 YSYEKL. CDR3 protein: CASSQGEGGTYEQYF. The CDR3 DNA reads TGCGCCAGCAGCCAAGGAGAGGGGGGGACCTACGAGCAGTACTTC.

The chain employs TRBV30 and TRBJ2-7; tentatively, D is TRBD1 (6 bases). Germline V lookup: CDR1 GTSNPN, CDR2 SVGIG (reference sequence). The ends were cut back, 7 bases at V and 2 bases at J, with 21 bases in the middle. The CDR3 consists of 15 residues. The CDR3 DNA sequence: TGTGCCTTGGGACGGGGACAAGGGGGTACCTACGAGCAGTACTTC. Translation gives CALGRGQGGTYEQYF.

The V call is TRBV2, the J call TRBJ1-1; D perhaps matches TRBD1 (5 bases). This CDR3 has 13 amino acids. The V gene's germline CDR1 is SNHLY and CDR2 FYNNEI. Trimming took off 8 bases at V and 11 bases at J, with 21 bases between the two ends. CDR3 sequence: CASRGDASFSAFF. Written as DNA, the CDR3 is TGTGCCAGCCGTGGGGACGCTTCCTTCTCCGCTTTCTTT. The full variable domain, with the rest looked up from reference TRBV2 and TRBJ1-1, is EPEVTQTPSHQVTQMGQEVILRCVPISNHLYFYWYRQILGQKVEFLVSFYNNEISEKSEIFDDQFSVERPDGSNFTLKIRSTKLEDSAMYFCASRGDASFSAFFGQGTRLTVV.

The rearrangement uses TRBV2 and TRBJ2-5, with 7 bases identical to TRBD1. Germline loops: CDR1 SNHLY, CDR2 FYNNEI. V shed 1 base, J shed 9 bases, and the junction held 11 bases outside the gene matches. CDR3 length: 15 amino acids. This chain's CDR3 is CASSEGGQGELPQYF. DNA for the CDR3: TGTGCCAGCAGTGAAGGTGGCCAGGGGGAGTTGCCCCAGTACTTC.

The chain is built from TRBV7-2 and TRBJ2-1; unclear D gene. This CDR3 is 14 amino acids long. V gave up 1 base and J gave up 7 bases, with 11 bases separating them. The germline V gene has CDR1 SGHTA and CDR2 FQGNSA. This CDR3 is CASSLVGSINEQFF. The CDR3 nucleotides read TGTGCCAGCAGCTTAGTCGGTAGTATTAATGAGCAGTTCTTC.

V usage is TRBV18 and J usage is TRBJ1-2; weak D call: TRBD1 (5 bases). In germline, CDR1 is KGHSH, CDR2 LQKENI. The CDR3 has 14 residues. The germline V and J ends were trimmed by 6 bases and 3 bases, with 14 bases remaining between them. CDR3 nucleotide sequence: TGTGCCAGCTCTCCTTTCGGCAGGGACTATGGCTACACCTTC. Its protein is CASSPFGRDYGYTF.

The rearrangement links TRBV4-2 to TRBJ2-7, with 8 bases identical to TRBD2. Germline V CDR1 and CDR2: LGHNA, YNFKEQ. The CDR3 sequence is 16 residues long. V was clipped by 0 bases and J by 7 bases; unmatched bases: 11. CDR3 sequence reads: CASSQDATGGVREQYF. In DNA, the CDR3 is TGTGCCAGCAGCCAAGATGCAACGGGAGGGGTGAGAGAGCAGTACTTC.